The 26 T cell receptor beta chains listed next were all sequenced from one sample in a study of preoperative IRX-2 immunotherapy in early breast cancer. The treatment here: preoperative locoregional IRX-2 cytokine immunotherapy. The method was immunoSEQ multiplex PCR; TCRdb's version includes in-frame clones alone and lacks a portion of them. The data show fewer than 25,000 clones, around nine tenths seen once. The sequenced sample was tumor tissue, obtained after IRX-2 immunotherapy. The receptors stem from a human donor with breast cancer.

This CDR3 is CASSIDKRQGPRRTEAFF. The DNA for the CDR3 is TGTGCCAGTAGTATAGATAAGAGACAGGGGCCGAGGCGCACTGAAGCTTTCTTT. This chain uses TRBV19 with TRBJ1-1, with 8 bases lining up with TRBD1. The CDR3 loop spans 18 amino acids. Germline V gene sequence: CDR1 LNHDA, CDR2 SQIVND (reference sequence). V shed 0 bases and J 4 bases; nucleotides not matched to a gene: 13.

V usage is TRBV5-4 and J usage is TRBJ1-1; D is unclear. Trimming took off 2 bases at V and 7 bases at J, with 6 bases between the two ends. CDR3 length: 11 amino acids. Per the germline V gene, CDR1 is SGHNT and CDR2 is YYREEE (reference sequence). CDR3: CASSFGLEAFF. The CDR3 DNA reads TGTGCCAGCAGCTTTGGGCTTGAAGCTTTCTTT.

A single count supports this clone. J is TRBJ2-2 and V is TRBV2, with unresolved D. This CDR3 is built from 18 residues. Trimming cost V 1 base and J 0 bases, with 15 bases left between them. Germline V CDR1 and CDR2: SNHLY, FYNNEI. CDR3 sequence reads: CASSEVVGIPANTGELFF. CDR3 sequence (DNA): TGTGCCAGCAGTGAAGTGGTAGGGATCCCCGCGAACACCGGGGAGCTGTTTTTT.

This chain uses TRBV5-4 with TRBJ2-7, with 9 bases matching TRBD1. CDR1 and CDR2 from the germline V gene are SGHNT and YYREEE (reference sequence). The V gene end was trimmed by 0 bases and the J gene end by 3 bases; junction bases not matched to a gene: 1. CDR3 size: 14 residues. The CDR3 DNA follows: TGTGCCAGCAGCTTGGACAGGGGGCTCTACGAGCAGTACGTC. It specifies CASSLDRGLYEQYV.

This clone showed up just once. The chain recombines TRBV4-1 with TRBJ2-1, with 9 bases lining up with TRBD2. Germline assignment: CDR1 MGHRA and CDR2 YSYEKL. With V trimmed by 1 base and J by 4 bases, 8 bases remained unmatched. This CDR3 contains 17 residues. CDR3 loop: CASSQGVAGAGYNEQFF. In DNA, the CDR3 is TGCGCCAGCAGCCAAGGGGTAGCGGGGGCAGGTTACAATGAGCAGTTCTTC.

The chain carries TRBV9 and TRBJ2-1, with 16 bases lining up with TRBD2. Germline lookup yields CDR1 SGDLS and CDR2 YYNGEE. The length of the CDR3 is 15 residues. V lost 4 bases, J lost 12 bases, and 7 bases stayed unmatched. The CDR3 here is CASSLPGLAGGRQFF. The CDR3 coding sequence is TGTGCCAGCAGCCTCCCGGGACTAGCGGGGGGGCGGCAGTTCTTC.

The chain joins TRBV7-9 to TRBJ1-1; 7 nucleotides align to TRBD1. Germline CDR1 and CDR2: SEHNR and FQNEAQ (reference sequence). The CDR3 runs 14 residues. Trimming cost V 5 bases and J 4 bases; bases outside gene matches: 7. This CDR3 reads CASSTVDRATEAFF. The CDR3 DNA sequence: TGTGCCAGCAGCACCGTCGACAGGGCCACTGAAGCTTTCTTT.

This sequence joins TRBV9 and TRBJ1-2, with a weak D call TRBD1 (6 bases). The CDR3 has 14 amino acids. Germline loops: CDR1 SGDLS, CDR2 YYNGEE. The V end was cut by 4 bases, the J end by 4 bases, with 14 bases between. CDR3 in amino acids: CASSSPRGLYGYTF. In nucleotides, the CDR3 is TGTGCCAGCAGCTCTCCCCGGGGGCTCTATGGCTACACCTTC.

This chain uses TRBV7-2 with TRBJ1-2; D is unclear. This CDR3 spans 12 amino acids. Between the trimmed V and J ends, which lost 5 bases and 0 bases, there was a span of 4 bases. The V gene's germline CDR1 is SGHTA and CDR2 FQGNSA. The CDR3 sequence: CASSQTNYGYTF. The CDR3 region has the DNA TGTGCCAGCAGCCAAACTAACTATGGCTACACCTTC.

The CDR3 sequence is CASSNPIRDSPRNEQFF. CDR3 in DNA: TGCGCCAGCAGTAACCCTATCCGGGACTCCCCTCGGAATGAGCAGTTCTTC. The chain recombines TRBV4-1 with TRBJ2-1, with D possibly matching TRBD2 (6 bases). Germline assignment: CDR1 MGHRA and CDR2 YSYEKL. The length of the CDR3 is 17 residues. Trimming removed 6 bases from V and 7 bases from J, with 25 bases in between.

The chain is built from TRBV5-1 and TRBJ1-6; D gene uncertain. Germline CDR1 and CDR2: SGHRS and YFSETQ. V lost 0 bases, J lost 9 bases, and 13 bases lay in between. This CDR3 is built from 15 residues. CDR3 region: CASSLGLEGSSPLHF. The CDR3, as DNA: TGCGCCAGCAGCTTGGGACTCGAAGGTAGTTCACCCCTCCACTTT.

This clone occurred a few times. V and J are TRBV5-1 and TRBJ1-6, with TRBD1 matching over 7 bases. This CDR3 region has 15 residues. V trimming: 3 bases; J trimming: 7 bases; junction bases outside the gene matches: 7. Germline V CDR1 and CDR2: SGHRS, YFSETQ. The CDR3 here is CASSSGRDSNSPLHF. The DNA of the CDR3 is TGCGCCAGCAGCTCCGGTAGGGACAGCAATTCACCCCTCCACTTT.

This clone occurred once. J is TRBJ2-1 and V is TRBV5-1; perhaps D is TRBD1 or TRBD2 (6 bases each). V lost 0 bases, J lost 6 bases, and 13 bases lay in between. The CDR3 totals 15 residues. Germline values: CDR1 SGHRS, CDR2 YFSETQ. The CDR3 protein is CASSLDGGEFNEQFF. Written as DNA, the CDR3 is TGCGCCAGCAGCTTGGACGGGGGCGAGTTCAATGAGCAGTTCTTC.

The J gene is TRBJ2-3, the V gene TRBV2, with a possible D match to TRBD2 (6 bases). Per the germline V gene, CDR1 is SNHLY and CDR2 is FYNNEI. Trimming stripped 7 bases from V and 0 bases from J, with 11 bases between. The CDR3 contains 14 residues. The CDR3 loop reads CASKRLASTDTQYF. DNA for the CDR3: TGTGCCAGCAAGAGGCTAGCGAGCACAGATACGCAGTATTTT.

This rearrangement joins TRBV6-5 to TRBJ2-2; 7 bases agree with TRBD2. Germline loops: CDR1 MNHEY, CDR2 SVGAGI. The V gene end was trimmed by 8 bases and the J gene end by 3 bases; junction bases not matched to a gene: 9. This CDR3 has 15 amino acids. CDR3 sequence reads: CASRGSGEYTGELFF. As DNA, the CDR3 is TGTGCCAGCCGGGGAAGCGGGGAGTACACCGGGGAGCTGTTTTTT.

V is TRBV9 and J is TRBJ2-3, with D possibly being TRBD2 (5 bases). Per the germline V gene, CDR1 is SGDLS and CDR2 is YYNGEE. The CDR3 extends over 15 amino acids. V lost 3 bases and J 1 base, leaving 12 bases between the germline ends. The CDR3 loop reads CASSGAVGGTDTQYF. The CDR3 coding sequence is TGTGCCAGCAGCGGAGCAGTGGGAGGCACAGATACGCAGTATTTT.

This chain connects TRBV6-5 to TRBJ1-2; TRBD1 is a possible D gene (5 bases). V was pared by 7 bases and J by 2 bases, with 14 bases between. Germline V CDR1 and CDR2: MNHEY, SVGAGI. The CDR3 has 14 amino acids. CDR3 protein: CASKIGQGNYGYTF. As DNA, the CDR3 is TGTGCCAGCAAAATTGGGCAGGGAAACTATGGCTACACCTTC.

Judged by abundance, this clone is medium-sized. The chain has TRBV9 and TRBJ1-3, with D maybe TRBD1 (5 bases). The CDR3 runs 16 residues. Germline assignment: CDR1 SGDLS and CDR2 YYNGEE. V lost 5 bases and J lost 4, with 19 bases in between. This CDR3 reads CASSSNTGEPGNTIYF. The CDR3 DNA reads as TGTGCCAGCAGTTCGAATACAGGAGAACCAGGAAACACCATATATTTT.

This clone was counted a few times. V usage is TRBV10-2 and J usage is TRBJ2-5; weak D call: TRBD1 (6 bases). This CDR3 comprises 13 residues. The germline CDR1 and CDR2 sequences are WSHSY and SAAADI. The V and J ends lost 5 bases and 5 bases respectively, with 12 bases between them. This chain's CDR3 is CASSRGTGETQYF. In nucleotides, the CDR3 is TGCGCCAGCAGTAGGGGGACGGGGGAGACCCAGTACTTC.

CDR3 coding DNA: TGTGCCAGCAGTCCCCTGGGACAGGGGGGCAATTCACCCCTCCACTTT. Translated: CASSPLGQGGNSPLHF. This chain uses TRBV28 with TRBJ1-6; 11 bases are a match to TRBD1. With V trimmed by 5 bases and J by 7 bases, 7 bases remained unmatched. The CDR3 spans 16 residues. Germline V gene data show CDR1 as MDHEN and CDR2 as SYDVKM.

The V and J genes are TRBV5-5 and TRBJ1-2; the D is unclear. This CDR3 has 13 amino acids. Germline V gives CDR1 SGHKS, CDR2 YYEKEE (reference sequence). V was cut by 1 base and J by 2 bases, with 6 bases left in between. CDR3 in DNA: TGTGCCAGCAGCTTGACAGAGAACTATGGCTACACCTTC. It translates to CASSLTENYGYTF.

J is TRBJ1-1 and V is TRBV6-6; 10 bases agree with TRBD1. Trimming at V came to 5 bases and at J to 2 bases, leaving 8 bases not matched to a gene. This CDR3 has 16 amino acids. Germline lookup yields CDR1 MNHNY and CDR2 SVGAGI (reference sequence). The CDR3 loop is CASSTGQGGGNTEAFF. In nucleotides, the CDR3 is TGTGCCAGCAGTACCGGACAGGGGGGAGGTAACACTGAAGCTTTCTTT.

The gene calls are TRBV19 and TRBJ2-7; D may be TRBD1 or TRBD2 (5 bases each). V gave up 1 base and J gave up 6 bases, with 16 bases separating them. The CDR3 runs 15 residues. Germline V lookup: CDR1 LNHDA, CDR2 SQIVND (reference sequence). In DNA, the CDR3 is TGTGCCAGTAGTATAGGTGGGGGACGGTCGGGCGAGCAGTACTTC. This codes for CASSIGGGRSGEQYF.

The chain couples TRBV27 to TRBJ1-6; D is unclear. This CDR3 is built from 16 residues. Germline values: CDR1 MNHEY, CDR2 SMNVEV (reference sequence). Trimming shortened V by 1 base and J by 0 bases, and 7 bases separated the two germline ends. CDR3 nucleotide sequence: TGTGCCAGCAGTTTATGGATGAGCTCCTATAATTCACCCCTCCACTTT. Amino acids: CASSLWMSSYNSPLHF.

The chain links TRBV5-5 to TRBJ2-2, with 7 bases lining up with TRBD2. CDR3 length: 16 residues. The J segment lost 3 bases and the V segment lost 2 bases, leaving 7 bases of the junction unmatched. Per germline, CDR1 SGHKS and CDR2 YYEKEE (reference sequence). The CDR3: CASSFLSGLDTGELFF. As DNA, the CDR3 is TGTGCCAGCAGCTTTCTCTCAGGACTAGACACCGGGGAGCTGTTTTTT. Together with reference TRBV5-5 and TRBJ2-2, the CDR3 gives the full variable domain: DAGVTQSPTHLIKTRGQQVTLRCSPISGHKSVSWYQQVLGQGPQFIFQYYEKEERGRGNFPDRFSARQFPNYSSELNVNALLLGDSALYLCASSFLSGLDTGELFFGEGSRLTVL.

The chain has TRBV7-9 and TRBJ1-3; 8 bases agree with TRBD1. V lost 10 bases, J lost 4 bases, and 9 bases stayed unmatched. The CDR3 is 14 residues long. Germline V gene lookup returns CDR1 SEHNR and CDR2 FQNEAQ (reference sequence). CDR3 DNA sequence: TGTGCCACCTTGGACAGGGCAAAAGGAAACACCATATATTTT. Amino acid sequence: CATLDRAKGNTIYF.